This T cell receptor beta chain derives from a study of shared clonotypes between healthy human individuals. The V and J ends lost 4 bases and 1 base respectively, with 13 bases between them. The V gene's germline CDR1 is LGHNA and CDR2 YSLEER. This CDR3 is built from 15 residues. Sequenced by immunoSEQ multiplex PCR; TCRdb stores in-frame clones only, minus some. The sample has 2 million to 2.5 million clones; just over 90% are singletons. The sequence derives from a man aged 18-30 years in good health. Some clones in this sample may be carry-over from other donors' samples. Sequenced sample: naive CD4+ T cells from PBMCs. The subset here: CD45RA+ positively selected. V gene TRBV4-3 combines with J gene TRBJ1-1; no clear D gene. The CDR3 DNA sequence: TGCGCCAGCAGCCGCCCTCCTAGAGGGAACACTGAAGCTTTCTTT. The encoded protein is CASSRPPRGNTEAFF.